This TCR beta chain emerged from a study of Tregs in tolerant kidney transplant recipients. Findings and caveats of the study: No direct test of biological reproducibility was done here.

Profiled with immunoSEQ multiplex PCR; TCRdb holds only in-frame clones, not every one. The sample carries about 240,000 clones, approximately 83% recorded once. Germline V CDR1 and CDR2: MNHNS, SASEGT. The length of the CDR3 is 14 residues. V shed 2 bases and J shed 3 bases, with 8 bases lying between them. This clone was seen a single time. Its antigen remains unidentified. The specimen was CD4+ T cells from blood. The sequence was collected from a human donor in good health. The chain employs TRBV6-1 and TRBJ1-5; TRBD1 might be the D (5 bases). The CDR3 loop reads CASSEQGSNQPQHF. In DNA, the CDR3 is TGTGCCAGCAGTGAACAGGGCTCCAATCAGCCCCAGCATTTT.